This entry lists 15 T cell receptor beta chains sequenced from one sample in a study of blood T cell repertoires in COVID-19. TCRdb keeps only in-frame clones here, not all; method: immunoSEQ multiplex PCR. The sample consists of some 250,000 clones, around 83% of them appearing once. The sequenced material came from peripheral blood. The receptors were gathered from a man aged 35 to 55 with active or convalescent COVID-19.

The V gene is TRBV24-1, the J gene TRBJ2-3; 10 bases fit TRBD2. V shed 4 bases and J 0 bases; nucleotides not matched to a gene: 12. Germline CDR1 KGHDR, CDR2 SFDVKD. The CDR3 has 19 residues. The CDR3 reads CATSDNLSGGAASTDTQYF. The CDR3 DNA is TGTGCCACCAGTGACAATCTCAGCGGGGGGGCCGCTAGCACAGATACGCAGTATTTT.

This clone was seen just once. This chain uses TRBV21-1 with TRBJ1-5; the table's D call, TRBD1, was not checked against the DNA. TRBV21-1 is a pseudogene. The CDR3 extends over 16 amino acids. The CDR3 spells CASSVTVGQGYQPQHF. In nucleotides, the CDR3 is TGTGCCAGCAGCGTAACCGTTGGGCAGGGTTATCAGCCCCAGCATTTT.

The J gene is TRBJ2-7, the V gene TRBV7-9; 9 bases match TRBD1. V dropped 3 bases and J dropped 2; count of bases not matched to a gene: 8. This CDR3 is built from 16 residues. CDR1 and CDR2 (germline): SEHNR, FQNEAQ (reference sequence). As DNA, the CDR3 is TGTGCCAGCAGCTTCCTAAACCGGGACAGGGCCTACGAGCAGTACTTC. As protein: CASSFLNRDRAYEQYF.

This clone came up once. The DNA of the CDR3 is TGTGCCAGCAGCTTAGTATGGGGAGTTGGAAACACCATATATTTT. Its translation: CASSLVWGVGNTIYF. The V and J genes are TRBV7-2 and TRBJ1-3; D gene unclear. Germline V gives CDR1 SGHTA, CDR2 FQGNSA. The V end lost 1 base, the J end lost 3 bases, and 10 bases lay between the germline ends. This CDR3 has 15 amino acids.

The CDR3 DNA is TGTGCCAGCAGTTTAAATAGTGAACCCCACTACACCTTC. This gives the protein CASSLNSEPHYTF. The chain has TRBV27 and TRBJ1-2; D is unclear. The V gene's germline CDR1 is MNHEY and CDR2 SMNVEV (reference sequence). Trimming left V 2 bases short and J 10 bases short, with 14 bases between. This CDR3 has 13 residues.

V is TRBV7-2 and J is TRBJ2-1; 10 nucleotides line up with TRBD2. This CDR3 contains 13 residues. Germline V gene lookup returns CDR1 SGHTA and CDR2 FQGNSA. Trimming cost V 7 bases and J 10 bases; bases outside gene matches: 7. Here the CDR3 DNA reads TGTGCCAGCAAAGCGGGGGGGCGTAGAGAGCAGTTCTTC. Translated, it gives CASKAGGRREQFF.

The chain combines TRBV29-1 with TRBJ1-1, with 7 bases that match TRBD1. There are 11 residues in the CDR3. The V and J ends lost 7 bases and 4 bases, in that order; junction bases with no gene match: 3. Germline V gene sequence: CDR1 SQVTM, CDR2 ANQGSEA. The CDR3 region is CSDRQGTEAFF. CDR3 DNA: TGCAGCGATCGACAGGGCACTGAAGCTTTCTTT. The full variable domain, rest sourced from reference TRBV29-1 and TRBJ1-1, is SAVISQKPSRDICQRGTSLTIQCQVDSQVTMMFWYRQQPGQSLTLIATANQGSEATYESGFVIDKFPISRPNLTFSTLTVSNMSPEDSSIYLCSDRQGTEAFFGQGTRLTVV.

This chain connects TRBV4-2 to TRBJ1-5; D not resolved. V was trimmed by 1 base and J by 1 base, leaving 8 bases between them. The germline gives CDR1 LGHNA, CDR2 YNFKEQ. The CDR3 runs to 15 residues. The DNA for the CDR3 is TGTGCCAGCAGCCAAGGGGAGGAGAGCAATCAGCCCCAGCATTTT. Protein: CASSQGEESNQPQHF.

This clone was seen a single time. The chain is built from TRBV30 and TRBJ2-1; the match to TRBD2 covers 15 bases. Germline V gene sequence: CDR1 GTSNPN, CDR2 SVGIG (reference sequence). The V and J ends lost 4 bases and 8 bases, in that order; junction bases with no gene match: 9. The CDR3 has 16 amino acids. As DNA, the CDR3 is TGTGCCTGGACTTTCGGACTAGCGGGAGGGCGAGATGAGCAGTTCTTC. Its protein is CAWTFGLAGGRDEQFF. Full variable domain (missing parts from reference TRBV30 and TRBJ2-1): SQTIHQWPATLVQPVGSPLSLECTVEGTSNPNLYWYRQAAGRGLQLLFYSVGIGQISSEVPQNLSASRPQDRQFILSSKKLLLSDSGFYLCAWTFGLAGGRDEQFFGPGTRLTVL.

The chain uses TRBV19 and TRBJ1-1; D gene unclear. The V gene lost 7 bases and the J gene lost 1 base, with 7 bases spanning the gap. The germline V gene has CDR1 LNHDA and CDR2 SQIVND (reference sequence). This CDR3 comprises 12 residues. The CDR3 loop reads CASNERNTEAFF. The CDR3 nucleotides are TGTGCCAGTAACGAGAGGAACACTGAAGCTTTCTTT.

The sample holds a few counts of this clone. The chain couples TRBV18 to TRBJ1-2; 11 bases align to TRBD1. The CDR3 sequence is 16 residues long. Germline lookup yields CDR1 KGHSH and CDR2 LQKENI. V was clipped by 3 bases and J by 5 bases; unmatched bases: 8. This CDR3 is CASSPPDRGLIYGYTF. DNA for the CDR3: TGTGCCAGCTCACCCCCGGACAGGGGGCTAATTTATGGCTACACCTTC. Based on the CDR3 plus reference TRBV18 and TRBJ1-2, the full variable domain is NAGVMQNPRHLVRRRGQEARLRCSPMKGHSHVYWYRQLPEEGLKFMVYLQKENIIDESGMPKERFSAEFPKEGPSILRIQQVVRGDSAAYFCASSPPDRGLIYGYTFGSGTRLTVV.

V usage is TRBV5-1 and J usage is TRBJ2-5; 13 bases align to TRBD2. Per the germline V gene, CDR1 is SGHRS and CDR2 is YFSETQ. The CDR3 loop spans 16 amino acids. V was pared by 4 bases and J by 4 bases, with 7 bases of the junction left unmatched. CDR3 loop: CASSPGLAGARETQYF. CDR3 in DNA: TGCGCCAGCAGCCCCGGACTAGCGGGGGCCCGAGAGACCCAGTACTTC.

To note about this clone: Its ends do not fully match the called genes, so a read error is possible. This sequence joins TRBV6-2 or TRBV6-3 and TRBJ1-4, with D possibly TRBD1 on 5 matching bases. CDR1 and CDR2 (germline): MNHEY, SVGEGT. This CDR3 is 13 amino acids long. CDR3 residues: CASSYGAGGTLAF. CDR3 nucleotide sequence: TGTGCCAGCAGTTACGGGGCCGGGGGAACGTTAGCCTTT.

The chain carries TRBV5-8 and TRBJ2-3, with D hard to call. Germline V lookup: CDR1 SGHTS, CDR2 YDEGEE. The CDR3 totals 16 residues. V lost 0 bases and J lost 4, with 15 bases in between. This CDR3 is CASSLGPTTRPDTQYF. The CDR3 region has the DNA TGTGCCAGCAGCTTGGGCCCAACTACTCGGCCAGATACGCAGTATTTT.

The chain links TRBV5-1 to TRBJ2-1, with 7 bases fitting TRBD1. CDR1 is SGHRS, CDR2 YFSETQ, per germline. This CDR3 contains 15 residues. With 0 bases clipped from V and 5 bases from J, the junction kept 5 bases outside the gene matches. The CDR3 here is CASSLGTGADNEQFF. The DNA of the CDR3 is TGCGCCAGCAGCTTGGGAACAGGGGCGGACAATGAGCAGTTCTTC.